The 20 T cell receptor beta chains reported below all come from one sample, sequenced in a study of T cell responses to AZD1222 COVID-19 vaccine. Profiled with immunoSEQ multiplex PCR; TCRdb holds only in-frame clones, not every one. Here the sample spans around 200,000 clones, 93% being singletons. The sequences come from peripheral blood, collected on day 0 of AZD1222 vaccination. The receptors were sampled from an adult in good health.

The chain combines TRBV19 with TRBJ1-5; D perhaps matches TRBD1 (5 bases). The CDR3 is 14 amino acids. The V end was cut by 7 bases, the J end by 7 bases, with 17 bases between. Germline values: CDR1 LNHDA, CDR2 SQIVND (reference sequence). CDR3 bases: TGTGCCAGTAACTGGACACCAGATGGGCAGCCCCAGCATTTT. This codes for CASNWTPDGQPQHF.

The V call is TRBV18, the J call TRBJ1-2, with D unresolved. V lost 0 bases to trimming and J lost 1 base, with 21 bases between them. Germline CDR1 and CDR2: KGHSH and LQKENI. The CDR3 loop spans 19 amino acids. CDR3 amino acids: CASSPPPFEFRSLNYGYTF. In DNA form, the CDR3 reads TGTGCCAGCTCACCACCGCCATTTGAGTTCCGTTCACTTAACTATGGCTACACCTTC.

The genes are TRBV27 and TRBJ2-7; TRBD1 might be the D (6 bases). V was clipped by 11 bases and J by 4 bases, with 21 bases between them. CDR3 length: 14 residues. Germline V lookup: CDR1 MNHEY, CDR2 SMNVEV (reference sequence). CDR3 sequence reads: CAAGFGTGPYEQYF. In nucleotides, the CDR3 is TGTGCCGCAGGATTCGGAACAGGGCCATACGAGCAGTACTTC.

This clone was observed a handful of times. This chain uses TRBV2 with TRBJ2-5, with D possibly matching TRBD2 (5 bases). The V and J ends lost 6 bases and 1 base respectively, with 9 bases between them. Looked up from germline, CDR1 is SNHLY and CDR2 is FYNNEI. The CDR3 runs to 13 residues. CDR3 amino acids: CASRSSVQETQYF. CDR3 in DNA: TGTGCCAGCAGGAGTAGCGTCCAAGAGACCCAGTACTTC. The entire variable domain, with the rest obtained from reference TRBV2 and TRBJ2-5, is as follows: EPEVTQTPSHQVTQMGQEVILRCVPISNHLYFYWYRQILGQKVEFLVSFYNNEISEKSEIFDDQFSVERPDGSNFTLKIRSTKLEDSAMYFCASRSSVQETQYFGPGTRLLVL.

The chain is built from TRBV2 and TRBJ1-1; perhaps TRBD1 as D (5 bases). Germline-derived CDR1 and CDR2 are SNHLY and FYNNEI. The V end lost 7 bases, the J end lost 4 bases, and 13 bases lay between the germline ends. The CDR3 runs 13 residues. The CDR3 nucleotides are TGTGCCAGCACCCGGGGGTATATCACTGAAGCTTTCTTT. Translation: CASTRGYITEAFF.

This clone was recorded once. The rearrangement uses TRBV7-2 and TRBJ1-2; D unresolved. Trimming shortened V by 3 bases and J by 2 bases, and 10 bases separated the two germline ends. The germline CDR1 and CDR2 sequences are SGHTA and FQGNSA. This CDR3 contains 14 residues. The CDR3, as DNA: TGTGCCAGCAGCTTTGAAGTGTTCAACTATGGCTACACCTTC. Protein product: CASSFEVFNYGYTF.

As for this clone: This sample includes further DNA sequences coding for the same CDR3. The chain combines TRBV6-5 with TRBJ1-2; TRBD1 is a possible D gene (6 bases). CDR3 length equals 14 residues. Germline V gene sequence: CDR1 MNHEY, CDR2 SVGAGI. Trimming removed 0 bases at V and 3 bases at J, with 8 bases between. The CDR3 sequence is CASSYSYRDYGYTF. The CDR3 coding sequence is TGTGCCAGCAGTTACTCTTACAGGGACTATGGCTACACCTTC.

V is TRBV18 and J is TRBJ1-1; TRBD1 might be the D (5 bases). The CDR3 runs 15 residues. Germline V CDR1 and CDR2: KGHSH, LQKENI. The germline V and J ends were trimmed by 3 bases and 1 base, with 12 bases remaining between them. The CDR3 reads CASSPTSGGNTEAFF. The DNA of the CDR3 is TGTGCCAGCTCACCGACGTCGGGGGGGAACACTGAAGCTTTCTTT.

The V gene is TRBV18, the J gene TRBJ1-3, with 7 bases aligning to TRBD1. Germline loops: CDR1 KGHSH, CDR2 LQKENI. The CDR3 contains 16 residues. V lost 4 bases to trimming and J lost 2 bases; unmatched junction nucleotides: 8. Here the CDR3 reads CASSLEQGSAGNTIYF. Here the CDR3 DNA reads TGTGCCAGCTCACTTGAACAGGGGTCAGCTGGAAACACCATATATTTT.

The chain links TRBV5-1 to TRBJ1-2; D is ambiguous. Trimming took off 4 bases at V and 8 bases at J, with 18 bases between the two ends. There are 14 residues in the CDR3. The germline gives CDR1 SGHRS, CDR2 YFSETQ. The CDR3 DNA is TGCGCCAGCAGCCGAAGCCAAGGGATAGGAGGCTACACCTTC. Translating it yields CASSRSQGIGGYTF.

V gene TRBV4-2 combines with J gene TRBJ2-3; TRBD2 aligns across 11 bases. Unmatched junction bases numbered 21, after V lost 1 base and J lost 9 bases. Germline CDR1 is LGHNA and CDR2 is YNFKEQ. CDR3 length: 20 residues. The CDR3 coding sequence is TGTGCCAGCAGCCAAGCTCTTACAAAAACCGGACTAGCGGGTGGAGGGACGCAGTATTTT. Translated: CASSQALTKTGLAGGGTQYF.

The chain couples TRBV5-1 to TRBJ1-3, with D possibly matching TRBD1 (5 bases). The V gene lost 0 bases and the J gene lost 3 bases, with 13 bases spanning the gap. This CDR3 is 16 amino acids long. Germline V gene data show CDR1 as SGHRS and CDR2 as YFSETQ. The CDR3 reads CASSLAAGNGGNTIYF. The CDR3 DNA sequence: TGCGCCAGCAGCTTGGCCGCAGGGAACGGTGGAAACACCATATATTTT.

The V and J genes are TRBV5-1 and TRBJ2-3; unclear D gene. Trimming removed 2 bases at V and 0 bases at J, with 1 base between. Germline V gene sequence: CDR1 SGHRS, CDR2 YFSETQ. The CDR3 runs 12 residues. This chain's CDR3 is CASSFSTDTQYF. The CDR3 nucleotides are TGCGCCAGCAGCTTTAGCACAGATACGCAGTATTTT.

The rearrangement joins TRBV5-4 to TRBJ2-2; possible D gene TRBD2, 5 bases. Germline V gene sequence: CDR1 SGHNT, CDR2 YYREEE (reference sequence). V lost 0 bases and J lost 1, with 7 bases in between. The CDR3 loop spans 15 amino acids. The CDR3, as DNA: TGTGCCAGCAGCTTGGACGGGGTGAACACCGGGGAGCTGTTTTTT. Its protein product is CASSLDGVNTGELFF.

In its sample, this clone was seen once. The chain carries TRBV9 and TRBJ2-5; TRBD2 might be the D (6 bases). CDR3 length: 15 residues. Trimming removed 0 bases at V and 1 base at J, with 10 bases between. Germline CDR1 and CDR2: SGDLS and YYNGEE. CDR3 loop: CASSVGGVSQETQYF. CDR3 DNA sequence: TGTGCCAGCAGCGTAGGGGGGGTAAGCCAAGAGACCCAGTACTTC.

This clone came up once. J is TRBJ1-1 and V is TRBV27; D may be TRBD1 (5 bases). The CDR3 is 13 residues long. Germline lookup yields CDR1 MNHEY and CDR2 SMNVEV (reference sequence). Trimming pared 3 bases from V and 4 bases from J, leaving 9 bases between. This chain's CDR3 is CASSFGGVTEAFF. DNA of the CDR3: TGTGCCAGCAGTTTCGGGGGGGTCACTGAAGCTTTCTTT.

The chain couples TRBV19 to TRBJ2-1; perhaps TRBD2 as D (6 bases). Trimming shortened V by 3 bases and J by 10 bases, and 22 bases separated the two germline ends. Germline values: CDR1 LNHDA, CDR2 SQIVND (reference sequence). The CDR3 loop spans 16 amino acids. In nucleotides, the CDR3 is TGTGCCAGTAGTATTTGGGGAAGGCGGGAAAAGGAGGAGCAGTTCTTC. Translation: CASSIWGRREKEEQFF.

This clone was seen more than once but under ten times. The chain links TRBV5-6 to TRBJ2-7; D possibly corresponds to TRBD1 (6 bases). The CDR3 has 13 residues. Trimming removed 7 bases from V and 4 bases from J, with 15 bases in between. Germline lookup yields CDR1 SGHDT and CDR2 YYEEEE. DNA for the CDR3: TGTGCCAGCGGCCGGGACACCTTGTACGAGCAGTACTTC. Protein sequence: CASGRDTLYEQYF.

V and J are TRBV19 and TRBJ2-7, with 7 bases that match TRBD1. CDR1 and CDR2 from the germline V gene are LNHDA and SQIVND (reference sequence). The CDR3 contains 13 residues. After removal of 6 bases from V and 4 bases from J, the junction contained 6 bases not matched to a gene. CDR3 amino acids: CASRATGKYEQYF. CDR3 in DNA: TGTGCCAGTAGGGCGACAGGGAAATACGAGCAGTACTTC. The full variable domain, in which reference TRBV19 and TRBJ2-7 provide the parts outside the CDR3, is DGGITQSPKYLFRKEGQNVTLSCEQNLNHDAMYWYRQDPGQGLRLIYYSQIVNDFQKGDIAEGYSVSREKKESFPLTVTSAQKNPTAFYLCASRATGKYEQYFGPGTRLTVT.

This chain joins TRBV19 and TRBJ2-1, with 7 bases that match TRBD1. The trim removed 6 bases at V and 7 bases at J, leaving 12 bases unmatched. The CDR3 totals 15 residues. CDR1 is LNHDA and CDR2 is SQIVND in the germline V gene (reference sequence). The CDR3 spells CASRQTGTASNEQFF. The CDR3, as DNA: TGTGCCAGTAGACAAACCGGGACAGCATCTAATGAGCAGTTCTTC. The whole variable domain, remainder taken from reference TRBV19 and TRBJ2-1, is DGGITQSPKYLFRKEGQNVTLSCEQNLNHDAMYWYRQDPGQGLRLIYYSQIVNDFQKGDIAEGYSVSREKKESFPLTVTSAQKNPTAFYLCASRQTGTASNEQFFGPGTRLTVL.